This entry lists 14 T cell receptor beta chains sequenced from one sample in a study of blood T cell repertoires in COVID-19. The method was immunoSEQ multiplex PCR; TCRdb's version includes in-frame clones alone and lacks a portion of them. In the table there are about 75,000 clones, roughly nine tenths of which are singletons. The sample was peripheral blood. These receptors were collected from a human donor in a cohort sampled during active COVID-19.

This chain uses TRBV6-2 or TRBV6-3 with TRBJ1-5; tentatively, D is TRBD1 (5 bases). Trimming removed 2 bases from V and 5 bases from J, with 16 bases in between. This CDR3 region has 16 residues. Germline assignment: CDR1 MNHEY and CDR2 SVGEGT. The CDR3 DNA reads TGTGCCAGCAGTTACAGCAGGGATCATTTTCATCAGCCCCAGCATTTT. It translates to CASSYSRDHFHQPQHF.

The chain is built from TRBV5-1 and TRBJ1-4, with a weak D call TRBD1 (5 bases). The CDR3 sequence is 15 residues long. From germline, CDR1 is SGHRS and CDR2 YFSETQ. Deletions cut 0 bases from V and 8 bases from J, with 14 bases between. The CDR3: CASSLEAGIEEKLFF. CDR3 in DNA: TGCGCCAGCAGCTTGGAGGCAGGGATTGAGGAAAAACTGTTTTTT.

V and J are TRBV29-1 and TRBJ2-7; 9 positions match TRBD1. The CDR3 is 13 amino acids. Germline V CDR1 and CDR2: SQVTM, ANQGSEA. Germline trimming cut 4 bases from V and 4 bases from J; bases unmatched to any gene: 5. The CDR3 protein is CSVGNRGLYEQYF. The CDR3 DNA is TGCAGCGTTGGTAACAGGGGGCTTTACGAGCAGTACTTC.

This rearrangement joins TRBV7-7 to TRBJ2-1; TRBD2 matches 9 bases. The CDR3 runs 16 residues. CDR1 SSHAT and CDR2 FNYEAQ come from the germline V gene (reference sequence). After removal of 1 base from V and 7 bases from J, the junction contained 8 bases not matched to a gene. CDR3 bases: TGTGCCAGCAGCTTAGTGCCTAGCGGGGCCCAAAATGAGCAGTTCTTC. Translation: CASSLVPSGAQNEQFF.

The chain has TRBV30 and TRBJ2-5; D gene uncertain. Germline CDR1 GTSNPN, CDR2 SVGIG (reference sequence). The CDR3 covers 13 residues. Between the trimmed V and J ends, which lost 2 bases and 0 bases, there was a span of 7 bases. Here the CDR3 DNA reads TGTGCCTGGAGTTTAGAGGACCAAGAGACCCAGTACTTC. Translating gives CAWSLEDQETQYF.

Regarding this clone: Additional DNA sequences in this sample encode the identical CDR3. This sequence joins TRBV7-3 and TRBJ1-1; D unresolved. V was pared by 2 bases and J by 1 base, with 5 bases between. This CDR3 is 13 amino acids long. CDR1 is SGHTA and CDR2 is FQGTGA in the germline V gene. The CDR3 is CASSLSGNTEAFF. Written as DNA, the CDR3 is TGTGCCAGCAGCTTATCCGGGAACACTGAAGCTTTCTTT.

In this sample, this clone turned up once. V is TRBV5-4 and J is TRBJ2-5; 9 bases line up with TRBD1. Germline CDR1 SGHNT, CDR2 YYREEE (reference sequence). The CDR3 has 15 residues. V was pared by 0 bases and J by 1 base, with 1 base of the junction left unmatched. CDR3 coding DNA: TGTGCCAGCAGCTTGGGGGACAGGGCCCAAGAGACCCAGTACTTC. Protein product: CASSLGDRAQETQYF. Filled out from reference TRBV5-4 and TRBJ2-5, the complete variable domain reads ETGVTQSPTHLIKTRGQQVTLRCSSQSGHNTVSWYQQALGQGPQFIFQYYREEENGRGNFPPRFSGLQFPNYSSELNVNALELDDSALYLCASSLGDRAQETQYFGPGTRLLVL.

V gene TRBV19 combines with J gene TRBJ1-4; no firm D call. The CDR3 contains 13 residues. Germline CDR1 LNHDA, CDR2 SQIVND (reference sequence). The V end was cut by 9 bases, the J end by 7 bases, with 15 bases between. The CDR3 reads CASHHIGSEKLFF. The CDR3 DNA sequence: TGTGCCAGCCATCACATAGGGAGTGAAAAACTGTTTTTT. Based on the CDR3 plus reference TRBV19 and TRBJ1-4, the full variable domain is DGGITQSPKYLFRKEGQNVTLSCEQNLNHDAMYWYRQDPGQGLRLIYYSQIVNDFQKGDIAEGYSVSREKKESFPLTVTSAQKNPTAFYLCASHHIGSEKLFFGSGTQLSVL.

This chain connects TRBV7-2 to TRBJ1-2; D is uncertain. CDR1 is SGHTA and CDR2 is FQGNSA in the germline V gene. CDR3 length: 15 amino acids. V gave up 1 base and J gave up 0 bases, with 9 bases separating them. For the CDR3, the DNA is TGTGCCAGCAGCTTAGATTACAGTTCTAACTATGGCTACACCTTC. It is translated as CASSLDYSSNYGYTF.

The chain carries TRBV28 and TRBJ2-3; TRBD1 is a possible D gene (6 bases). This CDR3 region has 13 residues. Germline V gives CDR1 MDHEN, CDR2 SYDVKM. Deletions cut 7 bases from V and 8 bases from J, with 16 bases between. The CDR3 DNA follows: TGTGCCAGCACAAAGACAGGCGAGCCTACGCAGTATTTT. Amino acid sequence: CASTKTGEPTQYF. Based on the CDR3 plus reference TRBV28 and TRBJ2-3, the full variable domain is DVKVTQSSRYLVKRTGEKVFLECVQDMDHENMFWYRQDPGLGLRLIYFSYDVKMKEKGDIPEGYSVSREKKERFSLILESASTNQTSMYLCASTKTGEPTQYFGPGTRLTVL.

V is TRBV2 and J is TRBJ1-1; 7 bases fit TRBD1. Looked up from germline, CDR1 is SNHLY and CDR2 is FYNNEI. V was clipped by 7 bases and J by 4 bases; unmatched bases: 12. This CDR3 is built from 15 residues. This CDR3 reads CASTLLTGMGTEAFF. CDR3 bases: TGTGCCAGCACCTTGCTGACAGGGATGGGCACTGAAGCTTTCTTT.

The chain is built from TRBV5-4 and TRBJ1-1, with a possible D match to TRBD1 (5 bases). From germline, CDR1 is SGHNT and CDR2 YYREEE (reference sequence). The CDR3 covers 15 residues. Between the trimmed V and J ends, which lost 4 bases and 4 bases, there was a span of 17 bases. The CDR3 sequence: CASSTGGRQSTEAFF. The CDR3 DNA is TGTGCCAGCAGCACGGGGGGACGCCAAAGCACTGAAGCTTTCTTT.

V gene TRBV19 combines with J gene TRBJ2-7; 7 bases line up with TRBD2. The CDR3 is 13 residues long. The germline CDR1 and CDR2 sequences are LNHDA and SQIVND (reference sequence). V lost 7 bases and J lost 2; bases outside the gene matches: 5. The CDR3 DNA follows: TGTGCCAGTACCAAGGCGGGGGCCTACGAGCAGTACTTC. The encoded protein is CASTKAGAYEQYF.

A single count supports this clone. This chain uses TRBV7-2 with TRBJ1-1; D gene ambiguous. The V and J ends lost 5 bases and 1 base respectively, with 11 bases between them. The CDR3 runs 14 residues. CDR1 SGHTA and CDR2 FQGNSA come from the germline V gene. In DNA form, the CDR3 reads TGTGCCAGCAGCCGTAGGAGTACGAACACTGAAGCTTTCTTT. It translates to CASSRRSTNTEAFF.